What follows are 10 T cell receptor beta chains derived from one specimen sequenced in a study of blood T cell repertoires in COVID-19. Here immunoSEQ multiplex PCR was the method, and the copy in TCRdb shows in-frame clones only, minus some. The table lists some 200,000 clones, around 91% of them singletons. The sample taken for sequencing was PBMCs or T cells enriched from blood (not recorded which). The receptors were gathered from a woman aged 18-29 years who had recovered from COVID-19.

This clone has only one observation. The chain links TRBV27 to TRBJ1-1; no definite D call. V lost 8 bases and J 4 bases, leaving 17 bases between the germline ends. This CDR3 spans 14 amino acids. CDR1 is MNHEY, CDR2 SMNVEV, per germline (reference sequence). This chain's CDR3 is CASCEGGCGTEAFF. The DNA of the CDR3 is TGTGCCAGCTGCGAGGGAGGGTGCGGCACTGAAGCTTTCTTT.

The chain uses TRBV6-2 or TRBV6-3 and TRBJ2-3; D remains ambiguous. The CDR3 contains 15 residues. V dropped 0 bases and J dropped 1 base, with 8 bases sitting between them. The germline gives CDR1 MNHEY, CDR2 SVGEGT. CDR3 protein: CASSYSPLGTDTQYF. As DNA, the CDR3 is TGTGCCAGCAGTTACTCGCCCCTAGGCACAGATACGCAGTATTTT.

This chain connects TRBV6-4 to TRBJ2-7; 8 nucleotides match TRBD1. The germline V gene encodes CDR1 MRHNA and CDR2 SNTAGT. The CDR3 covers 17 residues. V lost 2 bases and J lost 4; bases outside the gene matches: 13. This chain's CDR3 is CASSDPRAPGQEYEQYF. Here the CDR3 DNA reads TGTGCCAGCAGTGACCCTCGCGCTCCGGGACAGGAGTACGAGCAGTACTTC.

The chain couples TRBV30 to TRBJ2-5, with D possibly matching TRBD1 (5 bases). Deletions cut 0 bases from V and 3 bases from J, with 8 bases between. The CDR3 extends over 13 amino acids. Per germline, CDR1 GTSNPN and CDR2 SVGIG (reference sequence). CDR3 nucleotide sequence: TGTGCCTGGAGTGTACAGGCGGAAGAGACCCAGTACTTC. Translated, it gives CAWSVQAEETQYF.

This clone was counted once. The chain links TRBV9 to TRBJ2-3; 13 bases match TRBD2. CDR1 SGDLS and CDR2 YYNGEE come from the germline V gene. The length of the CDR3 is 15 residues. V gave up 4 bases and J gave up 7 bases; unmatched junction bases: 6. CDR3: CASSPWGLAGNTQYF. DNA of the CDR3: TGTGCCAGCAGCCCTTGGGGACTAGCGGGAAATACGCAGTATTTT.

CDR3 amino acids: CAAEGESEAFF. In DNA form, the CDR3 reads TGTGCCGCCGAAGGGGAATCTGAAGCTTTCTTT. The chain recombines TRBV30 with TRBJ1-1; the D gene is possibly TRBD1 (5 bases). This CDR3 comprises 11 residues. CDR1 is GTSNPN, CDR2 SVGIG, per germline (reference sequence). Trimming took 8 bases from V and 6 from J, leaving 13 bases between them.

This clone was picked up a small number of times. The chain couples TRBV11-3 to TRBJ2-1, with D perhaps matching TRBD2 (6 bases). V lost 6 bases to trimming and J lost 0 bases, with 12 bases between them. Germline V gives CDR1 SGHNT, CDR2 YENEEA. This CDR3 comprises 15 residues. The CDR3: CASSPGSPSYNEQFF. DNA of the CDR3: TGTGCCAGCAGTCCCGGGAGCCCCTCCTACAATGAGCAGTTCTTC.

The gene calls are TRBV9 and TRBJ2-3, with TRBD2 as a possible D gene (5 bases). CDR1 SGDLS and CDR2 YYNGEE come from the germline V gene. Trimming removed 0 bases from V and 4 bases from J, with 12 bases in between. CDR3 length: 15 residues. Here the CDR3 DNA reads TGTGCCAGCAGCGTAGGGGATATCGGGGCAGATACGCAGTATTTT. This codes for CASSVGDIGADTQYF.

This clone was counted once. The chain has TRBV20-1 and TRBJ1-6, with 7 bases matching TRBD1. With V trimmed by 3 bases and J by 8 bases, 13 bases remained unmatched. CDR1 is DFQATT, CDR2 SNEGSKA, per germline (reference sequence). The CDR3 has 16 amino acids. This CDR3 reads CSASRQGGIIDSPLHF. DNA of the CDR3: TGCAGTGCTAGTAGACAGGGTGGGATAATCGATTCACCCCTCCACTTT.

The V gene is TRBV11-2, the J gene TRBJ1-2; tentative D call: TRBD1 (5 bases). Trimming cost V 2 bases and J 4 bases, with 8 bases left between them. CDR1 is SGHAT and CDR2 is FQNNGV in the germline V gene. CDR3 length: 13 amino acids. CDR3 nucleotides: TGTGCCAGCAGCTTACTCAGGGTCTATGGCTACACCTTC. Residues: CASSLLRVYGYTF.